The sequence of this TCR beta chain was determined in a study of high-grade serous ovarian cancer treatment subgroups. The data were produced by immunoSEQ multiplex PCR, yet TCRdb's version contains in-frame clones alone and is incomplete. This table holds some 10,000 clones, 55% to 70% found once. Findings of the study overall: TCR relatedness rose with neoantigen level and trended with mutation load.

The CDR3 is 13 residues long. The trim removed 3 bases at V and 6 bases at J, leaving 4 bases unmatched. Germline V CDR1 and CDR2: SGDLS, YYNGEE. Details on this clone: What it binds is unknown.

The tumor samples were collected prior to definitive surgery or chemotherapy. V and J are TRBV9 and TRBJ1-2; TRBD1 matches at 8 bases. The sequencing sample was made of tumor tissue. This sequence originates from a human donor with high-grade serous ovarian cancer. CDR3 sequence reads: CASSDQTGDGYTF. The CDR3 DNA reads as TGTGCCAGCAGCGACCAGACAGGGGATGGCTACACCTTC.